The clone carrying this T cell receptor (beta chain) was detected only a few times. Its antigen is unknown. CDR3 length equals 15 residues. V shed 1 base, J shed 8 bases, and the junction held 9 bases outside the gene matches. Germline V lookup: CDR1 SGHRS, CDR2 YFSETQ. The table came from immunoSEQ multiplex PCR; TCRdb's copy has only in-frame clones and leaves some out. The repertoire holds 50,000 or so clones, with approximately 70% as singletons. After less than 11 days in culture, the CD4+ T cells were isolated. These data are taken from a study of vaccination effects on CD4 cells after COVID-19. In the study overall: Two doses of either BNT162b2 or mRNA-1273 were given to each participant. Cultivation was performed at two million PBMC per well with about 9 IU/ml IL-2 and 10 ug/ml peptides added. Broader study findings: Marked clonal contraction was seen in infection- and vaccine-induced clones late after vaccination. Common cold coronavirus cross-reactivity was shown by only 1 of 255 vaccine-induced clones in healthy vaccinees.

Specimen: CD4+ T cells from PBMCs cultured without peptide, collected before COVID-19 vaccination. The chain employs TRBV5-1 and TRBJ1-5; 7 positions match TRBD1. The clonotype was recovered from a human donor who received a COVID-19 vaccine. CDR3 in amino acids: CASSLLGTDGEPQHF. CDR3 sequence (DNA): TGCGCCAGCAGCTTGCTCGGGACAGATGGCGAGCCCCAGCATTTT.